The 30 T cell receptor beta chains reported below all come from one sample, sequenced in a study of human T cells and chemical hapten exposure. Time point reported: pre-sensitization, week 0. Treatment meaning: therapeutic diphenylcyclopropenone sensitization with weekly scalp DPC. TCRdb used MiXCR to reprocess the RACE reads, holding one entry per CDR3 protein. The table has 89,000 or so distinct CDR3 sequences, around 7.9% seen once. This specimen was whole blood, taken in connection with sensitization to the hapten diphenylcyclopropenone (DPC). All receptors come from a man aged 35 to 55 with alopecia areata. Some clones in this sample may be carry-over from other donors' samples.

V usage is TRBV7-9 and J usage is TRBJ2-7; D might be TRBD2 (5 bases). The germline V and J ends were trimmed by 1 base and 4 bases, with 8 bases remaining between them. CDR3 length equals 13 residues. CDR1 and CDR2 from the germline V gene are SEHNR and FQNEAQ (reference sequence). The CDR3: CASSLDSEYEQYV. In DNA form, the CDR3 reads TGTGCCAGCAGCTTAGATAGCGAGTACGAGCAGTACGTC.

In DNA form, the CDR3 reads TGTGCCAGCAGTTACTCGCGCCCCTCCTCTGGAAACACCATATATTTT. It is translated as CASSYSRPSSGNTIYF. The chain uses TRBV6-5 and TRBJ1-3; D call uncertain. V gave up 0 bases and J gave up 0 bases, with 9 bases separating them. This CDR3 region has 16 residues. Germline lookup yields CDR1 MNHEY and CDR2 SVGAGI.

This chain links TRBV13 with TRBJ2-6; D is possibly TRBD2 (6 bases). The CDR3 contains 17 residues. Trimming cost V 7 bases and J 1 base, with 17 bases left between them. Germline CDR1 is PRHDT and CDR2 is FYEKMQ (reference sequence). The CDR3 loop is CASTYGRRGSGANVLTF. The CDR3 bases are TGTGCCAGCACCTACGGGCGGCGGGGTTCTGGGGCCAACGTCCTGACTTTC.

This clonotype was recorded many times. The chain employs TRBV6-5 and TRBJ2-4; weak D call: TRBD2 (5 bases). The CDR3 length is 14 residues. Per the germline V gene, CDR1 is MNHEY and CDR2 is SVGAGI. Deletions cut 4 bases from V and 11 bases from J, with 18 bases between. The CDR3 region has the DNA TGTGCCAGCAGTTCCACTAGGGTGTCCTCCTTTCAGTACTTC. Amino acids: CASSSTRVSSFQYF.

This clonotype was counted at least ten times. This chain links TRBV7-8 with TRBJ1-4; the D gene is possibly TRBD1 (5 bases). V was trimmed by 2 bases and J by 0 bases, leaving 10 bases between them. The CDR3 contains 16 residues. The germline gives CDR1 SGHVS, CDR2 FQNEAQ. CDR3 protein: CASSLRTPATNEKLFF. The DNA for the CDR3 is TGTGCCAGCAGCTTAAGGACACCCGCAACTAATGAAAAACTGTTTTTT.

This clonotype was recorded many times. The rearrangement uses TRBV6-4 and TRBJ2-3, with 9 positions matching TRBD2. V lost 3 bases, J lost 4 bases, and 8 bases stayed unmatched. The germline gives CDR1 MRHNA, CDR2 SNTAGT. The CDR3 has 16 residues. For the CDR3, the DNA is TGTGCCAGCAGTGAGTCTTACGCGGGAGGGCCAGATACGCAGTATTTT. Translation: CASSESYAGGPDTQYF.

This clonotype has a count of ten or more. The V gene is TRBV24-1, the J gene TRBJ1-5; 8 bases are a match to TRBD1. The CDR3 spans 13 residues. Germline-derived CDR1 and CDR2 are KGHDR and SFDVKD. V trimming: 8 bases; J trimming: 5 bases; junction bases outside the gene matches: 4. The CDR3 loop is CATNGQGDQPQHF. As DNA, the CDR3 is TGTGCCACCAATGGACAGGGCGATCAGCCCCAGCATTTT.

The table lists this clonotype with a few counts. CDR3 sequence reads: CASSFTRRETQYF. The CDR3 DNA reads TGTGCCAGCAGCTTCACTAGGCGGGAGACCCAGTACTTC. The chain employs TRBV7-2 and TRBJ2-5; TRBD2 might be the D (5 bases). The CDR3 covers 13 residues. V shed 3 bases and J shed 5 bases, with 10 bases lying between them. Germline V lookup: CDR1 SGHTA, CDR2 FQGNSA.

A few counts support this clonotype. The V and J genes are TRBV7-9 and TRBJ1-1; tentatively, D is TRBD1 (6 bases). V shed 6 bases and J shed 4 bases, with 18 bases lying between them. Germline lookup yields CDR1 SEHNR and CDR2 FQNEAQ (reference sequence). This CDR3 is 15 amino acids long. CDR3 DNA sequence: TGTGCCAGCAGGGAGCAGGGTGGGGGCCCCACTGAAGCTTTCTTT. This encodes CASREQGGGPTEAFF.

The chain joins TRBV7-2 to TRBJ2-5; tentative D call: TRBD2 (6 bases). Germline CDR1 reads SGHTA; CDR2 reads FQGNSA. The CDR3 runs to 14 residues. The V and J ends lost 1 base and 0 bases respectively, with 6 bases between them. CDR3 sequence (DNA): TGTGCCAGCAGCTTAGGGGACTACCAAGAGACCCAGTACTTC. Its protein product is CASSLGDYQETQYF.

CDR3 sequence: CASSQDVSGANVLTF. The CDR3 DNA follows: TGTGCCAGCAGCCAAGACGTATCTGGGGCCAACGTCCTGACTTTC. The chain employs TRBV4-2 and TRBJ2-6; unclear D gene. V was shortened by 0 bases and J by 1 base, with 4 bases between the two germline ends. Germline assignment: CDR1 LGHNA and CDR2 YNFKEQ. The CDR3 is 15 residues long.

This chain's CDR3 is CASNRGLAHNEQFF. As DNA, the CDR3 is TGTGCCAGTAATCGAGGCCTGGCCCACAATGAGCAGTTCTTC. The rearrangement joins TRBV19 to TRBJ2-1; D remains unclear. Germline V gene sequence: CDR1 LNHDA, CDR2 SQIVND (reference sequence). Deletions cut 7 bases from V and 5 bases from J, with 15 bases between. This CDR3 region has 14 residues.

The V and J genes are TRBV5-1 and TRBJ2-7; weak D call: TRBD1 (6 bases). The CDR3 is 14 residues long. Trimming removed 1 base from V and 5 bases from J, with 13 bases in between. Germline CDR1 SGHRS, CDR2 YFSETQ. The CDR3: CASSLLPGVNEQYF. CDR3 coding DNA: TGCGCCAGCAGCTTGCTCCCAGGGGTTAACGAGCAGTACTTC.

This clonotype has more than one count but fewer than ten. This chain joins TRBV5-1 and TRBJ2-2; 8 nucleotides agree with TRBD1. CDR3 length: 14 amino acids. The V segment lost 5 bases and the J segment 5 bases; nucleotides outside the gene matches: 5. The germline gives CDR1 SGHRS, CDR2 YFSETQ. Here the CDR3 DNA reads TGCGCCAGCAGTTCAGGGGGCGGTACCGGGGAGCTGTTTTTT. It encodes CASSSGGGTGELFF. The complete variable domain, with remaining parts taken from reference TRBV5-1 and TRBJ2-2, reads KAGVTQTPRYLIKTRGQQVTLSCSPISGHRSVSWYQQTPGQGLQFLFEYFSETQRNKGNFPGRFSGRQFSNSRSEMNVSTLELGDSALYLCASSSGGGTGELFFGEGSRLTVL.

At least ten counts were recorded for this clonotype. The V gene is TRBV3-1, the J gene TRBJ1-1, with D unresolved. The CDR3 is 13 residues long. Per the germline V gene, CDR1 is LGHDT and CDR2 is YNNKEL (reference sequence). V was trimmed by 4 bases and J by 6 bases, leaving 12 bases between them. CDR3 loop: CASSLTVISEAFF. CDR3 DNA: TGTGCCAGCAGCCTTACGGTAATCTCTGAAGCTTTCTTT.

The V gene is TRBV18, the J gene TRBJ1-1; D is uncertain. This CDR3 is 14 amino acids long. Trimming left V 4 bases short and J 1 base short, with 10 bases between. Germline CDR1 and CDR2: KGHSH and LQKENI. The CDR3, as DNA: TGTGCCAGCTCACTATCGGATGGGAACACTGAAGCTTTCTTT. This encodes CASSLSDGNTEAFF.

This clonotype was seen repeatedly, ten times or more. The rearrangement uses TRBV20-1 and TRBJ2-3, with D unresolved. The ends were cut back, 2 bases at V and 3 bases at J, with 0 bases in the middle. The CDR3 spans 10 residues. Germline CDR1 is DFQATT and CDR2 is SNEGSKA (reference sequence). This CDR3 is CSARTDTQYF. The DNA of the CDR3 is TGCAGTGCTAGAACAGATACGCAGTATTTT.

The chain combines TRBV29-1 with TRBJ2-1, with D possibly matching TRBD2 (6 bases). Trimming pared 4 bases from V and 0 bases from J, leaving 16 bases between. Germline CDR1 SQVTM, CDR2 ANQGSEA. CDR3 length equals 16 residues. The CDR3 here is CSVGGLDEDSYNEQFF. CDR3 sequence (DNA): TGCAGCGTTGGGGGACTGGACGAAGACTCCTACAATGAGCAGTTCTTC.

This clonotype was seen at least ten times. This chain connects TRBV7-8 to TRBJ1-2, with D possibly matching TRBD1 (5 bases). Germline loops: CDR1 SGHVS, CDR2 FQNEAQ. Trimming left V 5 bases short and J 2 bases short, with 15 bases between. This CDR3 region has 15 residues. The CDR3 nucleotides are TGTGCCAGCAGCCCTAGTCGGGCAGGGAACTATGGCTACACCTTC. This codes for CASSPSRAGNYGYTF.

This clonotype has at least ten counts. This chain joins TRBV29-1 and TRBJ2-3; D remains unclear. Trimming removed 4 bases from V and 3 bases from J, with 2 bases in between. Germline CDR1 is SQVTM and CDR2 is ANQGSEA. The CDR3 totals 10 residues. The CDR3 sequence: CSVGTDTQYF. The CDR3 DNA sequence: TGCAGCGTTGGTACAGATACGCAGTATTTT.

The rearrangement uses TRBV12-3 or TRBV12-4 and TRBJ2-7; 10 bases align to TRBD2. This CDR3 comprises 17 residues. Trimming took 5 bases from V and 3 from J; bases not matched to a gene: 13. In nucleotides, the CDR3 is TGTGCCAGCAGTCCGATCCCAAGCGGGAGGGCCGTCTACGAGCAGTACTTC. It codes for CASSPIPSGRAVYEQYF.

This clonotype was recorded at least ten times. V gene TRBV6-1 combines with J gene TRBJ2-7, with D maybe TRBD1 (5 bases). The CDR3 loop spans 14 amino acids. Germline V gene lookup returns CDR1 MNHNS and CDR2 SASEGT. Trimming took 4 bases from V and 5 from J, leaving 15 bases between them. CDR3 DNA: TGTGCCAGCAGTGCGACAGCCCCGCTAGACGAGCAGTACTTC. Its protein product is CASSATAPLDEQYF.

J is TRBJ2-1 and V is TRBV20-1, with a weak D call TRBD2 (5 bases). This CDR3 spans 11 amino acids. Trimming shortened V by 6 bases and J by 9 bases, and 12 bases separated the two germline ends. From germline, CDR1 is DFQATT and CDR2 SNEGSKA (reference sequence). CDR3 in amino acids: CSAGTSGEQFF. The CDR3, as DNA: TGCAGTGCAGGTACTAGTGGTGAGCAGTTCTTC.

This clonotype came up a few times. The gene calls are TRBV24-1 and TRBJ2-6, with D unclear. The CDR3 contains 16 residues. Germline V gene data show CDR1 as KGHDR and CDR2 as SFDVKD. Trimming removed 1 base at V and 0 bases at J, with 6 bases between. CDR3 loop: CATSDFGASGANVLTF. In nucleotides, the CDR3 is TGTGCCACCAGTGATTTTGGTGCCTCTGGGGCCAACGTCCTGACTTTC.

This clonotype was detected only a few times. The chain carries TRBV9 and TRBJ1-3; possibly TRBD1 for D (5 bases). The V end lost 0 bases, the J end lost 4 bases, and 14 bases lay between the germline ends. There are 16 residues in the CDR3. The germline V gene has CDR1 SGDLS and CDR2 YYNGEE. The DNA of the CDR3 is TGTGCCAGCAGCGTAGGGTTGGGGGAAGGGGGAAACACCATATATTTT. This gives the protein CASSVGLGEGGNTIYF.

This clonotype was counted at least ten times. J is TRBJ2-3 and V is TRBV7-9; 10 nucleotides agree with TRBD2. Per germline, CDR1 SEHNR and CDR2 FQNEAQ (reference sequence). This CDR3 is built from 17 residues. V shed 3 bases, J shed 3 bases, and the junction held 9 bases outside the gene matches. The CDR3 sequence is CASSLSPASGRTDTQYF. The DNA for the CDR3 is TGTGCCAGCAGCTTGTCGCCGGCTAGCGGGAGAACAGATACGCAGTATTTT.

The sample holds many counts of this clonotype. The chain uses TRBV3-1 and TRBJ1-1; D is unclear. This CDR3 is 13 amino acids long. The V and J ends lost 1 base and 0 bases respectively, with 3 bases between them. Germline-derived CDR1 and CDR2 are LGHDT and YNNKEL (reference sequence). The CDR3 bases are TGTGCCAGCAGCCAAGCCTTGAACACTGAAGCTTTCTTT. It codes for CASSQALNTEAFF.

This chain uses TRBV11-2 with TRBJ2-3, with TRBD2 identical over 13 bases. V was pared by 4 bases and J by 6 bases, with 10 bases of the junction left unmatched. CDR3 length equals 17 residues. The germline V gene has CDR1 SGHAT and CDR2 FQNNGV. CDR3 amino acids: CASSSPLAGGFTDTQYF. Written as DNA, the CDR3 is TGTGCCAGCAGCTCCCCACTAGCGGGAGGGTTCACTGATACGCAGTATTTT.

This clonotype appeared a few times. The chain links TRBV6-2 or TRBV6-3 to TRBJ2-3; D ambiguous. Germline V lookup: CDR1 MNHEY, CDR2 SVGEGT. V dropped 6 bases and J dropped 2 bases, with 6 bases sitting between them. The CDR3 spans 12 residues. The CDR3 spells CASRTNTDTQYF. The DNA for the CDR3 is TGTGCCAGCAGGACCAACACAGATACGCAGTATTTT.

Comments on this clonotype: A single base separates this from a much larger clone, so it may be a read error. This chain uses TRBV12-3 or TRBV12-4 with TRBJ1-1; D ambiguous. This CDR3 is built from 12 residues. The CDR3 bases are TGTGCCAGCAGTTTCCAAGGCACTGAAGCTTACTTT. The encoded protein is CASSFQGTEAYF.